A single T cell receptor (beta chain) is shown here with its context. The source of the sample is a study of cytomegalovirus exposure and HLA in healthy donors. 60 Vbeta and 13 Jbeta primers were used in PCR. Repertoires were generated with immunoSEQ multiplex PCR, while TCRdb's copy carries only in-frame clones and drops some. Among roughly 150,000 clones listed, 82% were seen once. The trim removed 3 bases at V and 2 bases at J, leaving 6 bases unmatched. The germline V gene encodes CDR1 KGHSH and CDR2 LQKENI. This CDR3 is built from 18 residues. Sample: PBMCs. The rearrangement links TRBV18 to TRBJ2-2, with 13 bases aligning to TRBD2. The sequence was collected from a girl aged 2 to 10 in good health and CMV-seropositive. The CDR3: CASSPRLAGGLNTGELFF. CDR3 bases: TGTGCCAGCTCACCTAGACTAGCGGGAGGTCTAAACACCGGGGAGCTGTTTTTT.